A single sample gave rise to the 11 T cell receptor beta chains below, sequenced in a study of shared clonotypes between healthy human individuals. Some clones are missing from TCRdb's copy, which holds only in-frame ones; the method was immunoSEQ multiplex PCR. The sample has some 1,400,000 clones; roughly 96% are singletons. Sequenced: naive CD4+ T cells sorted from blood. Subset: CD45RA+ positively selected. The source of these receptors is a man aged 25 to 40 in good health.

This clone was recorded once. The chain carries TRBV10-1 and TRBJ2-7, with 12 nucleotides matching TRBD1. Germline trimming cut 2 bases from V and 4 bases from J; bases unmatched to any gene: 3. Germline V gene lookup returns CDR1 WNHNN and CDR2 SYGVQD (reference sequence). CDR3 length: 15 amino acids. The CDR3 protein is CASSEPGQGAYEQYF. As DNA, the CDR3 is TGCGCCAGCAGTGAGCCGGGACAGGGGGCTTACGAGCAGTACTTC.

As concerns this clone: The sample carries other DNA sequences with the same CDR3. The chain carries TRBV9 and TRBJ1-1; the D is unclear. Germline V gene lookup returns CDR1 SGDLS and CDR2 YYNGEE. The CDR3 extends over 13 amino acids. Trimming left V 0 bases short and J 3 bases short, with 6 bases between. CDR3 in amino acids: CASSVGPDTEAFF. The CDR3 region has the DNA TGTGCCAGCAGCGTAGGGCCTGACACTGAAGCTTTCTTT.

This chain uses TRBV2 with TRBJ1-2; the D gene is possibly TRBD1 (5 bases). V shed 4 bases and J shed 4 bases, with 13 bases lying between them. Germline CDR1 reads SNHLY; CDR2 reads FYNNEI. This CDR3 region has 14 residues. The CDR3 is CASSAPYRSYGYTF. CDR3 DNA sequence: TGTGCCAGCAGTGCGCCCTACAGGAGCTATGGCTACACCTTC.

CDR3 sequence: CASSLAKVSGFTDTQYF. DNA of the CDR3: TGTGCCAGCAGCTTGGCCAAAGTTAGCGGATTCACAGATACGCAGTATTTT. V is TRBV5-6 and J is TRBJ2-3, with D perhaps matching TRBD2 (6 bases). The CDR3 has 17 residues. The ends were cut back, 0 bases at V and 2 bases at J, with 16 bases in the middle. In germline, CDR1 is SGHDT, CDR2 YYEEEE.

This sequence joins TRBV19 and TRBJ2-7; TRBD2 is a possible D gene (6 bases). Germline values: CDR1 LNHDA, CDR2 SQIVND (reference sequence). The germline V and J ends were trimmed by 4 bases and 0 bases, with 16 bases remaining between them. CDR3 length: 16 amino acids. CDR3 in amino acids: CASSKPWRDGSYEQYF. CDR3 in DNA: TGTGCCAGTAGTAAGCCCTGGCGGGACGGCTCCTACGAGCAGTACTTC. Full variable domain (missing parts from reference TRBV19 and TRBJ2-7): DGGITQSPKYLFRKEGQNVTLSCEQNLNHDAMYWYRQDPGQGLRLIYYSQIVNDFQKGDIAEGYSVSREKKESFPLTVTSAQKNPTAFYLCASSKPWRDGSYEQYFGPGTRLTVT.

The V and J genes are TRBV7-8 and TRBJ2-7, with TRBD2 identical over 9 bases. CDR1 is SGHVS and CDR2 is FQNEAQ in the germline V gene. The CDR3 totals 17 residues. The V segment lost 5 bases and the J segment 4 bases; nucleotides outside the gene matches: 15. CDR3 DNA sequence: TGTGCCAGCAGCCACCGTACCGGTCTAGCGGGAACTTACGAGCAGTACTTC. Encoded protein: CASSHRTGLAGTYEQYF.

V and J are TRBV29-1 and TRBJ1-3; the D is unclear. Germline CDR1 reads SQVTM; CDR2 reads ANQGSEA. V dropped 7 bases and J dropped 4 bases, with 14 bases sitting between them. CDR3 length: 13 amino acids. The CDR3 region is CSGTTSIGNTIYF. CDR3 nucleotide sequence: TGCAGCGGAACCACCTCCATCGGAAACACCATATATTTT.

The chain is built from TRBV19 and TRBJ2-1, with a tentative D call TRBD2 (6 bases). The length of the CDR3 is 15 residues. The V and J ends lost 7 bases and 6 bases respectively, with 19 bases between them. Looked up from germline, CDR1 is LNHDA and CDR2 is SQIVND (reference sequence). For the CDR3, the DNA is TGTGCCAGTATGCCTGACTCGGGAGTCTCCAATGAGCAGTTCTTC. As protein: CASMPDSGVSNEQFF.

This chain links TRBV4-3 with TRBJ2-3; no clear D gene. Germline assignment: CDR1 LGHNA and CDR2 YSLEER. The CDR3 consists of 14 residues. The V gene lost 3 bases and the J gene lost 2 bases, with 9 bases spanning the gap. This CDR3 is CASSQLDATDTQYF. The DNA for the CDR3 is TGCGCCAGCAGCCAGCTGGACGCCACAGATACGCAGTATTTT.

The rearrangement links TRBV18 to TRBJ2-5; D is uncertain. The V gene lost 5 bases and the J gene lost 2 bases, with 12 bases spanning the gap. Germline lookup yields CDR1 KGHSH and CDR2 LQKENI. This CDR3 contains 14 residues. The DNA for the CDR3 is TGTGCCAGCTCATCGACGACGGGTCAAGAGACCCAGTACTTC. It yields the protein CASSSTTGQETQYF.

For this clone: Other DNA sequences from this sample encode an identical CDR3 as well. The chain joins TRBV7-3 to TRBJ2-1; possible D gene TRBD2, 6 bases. V was clipped by 0 bases and J by 13 bases, with 10 bases between them. The CDR3 extends over 12 amino acids. Germline V lookup: CDR1 SGHTA, CDR2 FQGTGA. As DNA, the CDR3 is TGTGCCAGCAGCTTAACCGGGGGAGAACAGTTCTTC. Its translation: CASSLTGGEQFF.